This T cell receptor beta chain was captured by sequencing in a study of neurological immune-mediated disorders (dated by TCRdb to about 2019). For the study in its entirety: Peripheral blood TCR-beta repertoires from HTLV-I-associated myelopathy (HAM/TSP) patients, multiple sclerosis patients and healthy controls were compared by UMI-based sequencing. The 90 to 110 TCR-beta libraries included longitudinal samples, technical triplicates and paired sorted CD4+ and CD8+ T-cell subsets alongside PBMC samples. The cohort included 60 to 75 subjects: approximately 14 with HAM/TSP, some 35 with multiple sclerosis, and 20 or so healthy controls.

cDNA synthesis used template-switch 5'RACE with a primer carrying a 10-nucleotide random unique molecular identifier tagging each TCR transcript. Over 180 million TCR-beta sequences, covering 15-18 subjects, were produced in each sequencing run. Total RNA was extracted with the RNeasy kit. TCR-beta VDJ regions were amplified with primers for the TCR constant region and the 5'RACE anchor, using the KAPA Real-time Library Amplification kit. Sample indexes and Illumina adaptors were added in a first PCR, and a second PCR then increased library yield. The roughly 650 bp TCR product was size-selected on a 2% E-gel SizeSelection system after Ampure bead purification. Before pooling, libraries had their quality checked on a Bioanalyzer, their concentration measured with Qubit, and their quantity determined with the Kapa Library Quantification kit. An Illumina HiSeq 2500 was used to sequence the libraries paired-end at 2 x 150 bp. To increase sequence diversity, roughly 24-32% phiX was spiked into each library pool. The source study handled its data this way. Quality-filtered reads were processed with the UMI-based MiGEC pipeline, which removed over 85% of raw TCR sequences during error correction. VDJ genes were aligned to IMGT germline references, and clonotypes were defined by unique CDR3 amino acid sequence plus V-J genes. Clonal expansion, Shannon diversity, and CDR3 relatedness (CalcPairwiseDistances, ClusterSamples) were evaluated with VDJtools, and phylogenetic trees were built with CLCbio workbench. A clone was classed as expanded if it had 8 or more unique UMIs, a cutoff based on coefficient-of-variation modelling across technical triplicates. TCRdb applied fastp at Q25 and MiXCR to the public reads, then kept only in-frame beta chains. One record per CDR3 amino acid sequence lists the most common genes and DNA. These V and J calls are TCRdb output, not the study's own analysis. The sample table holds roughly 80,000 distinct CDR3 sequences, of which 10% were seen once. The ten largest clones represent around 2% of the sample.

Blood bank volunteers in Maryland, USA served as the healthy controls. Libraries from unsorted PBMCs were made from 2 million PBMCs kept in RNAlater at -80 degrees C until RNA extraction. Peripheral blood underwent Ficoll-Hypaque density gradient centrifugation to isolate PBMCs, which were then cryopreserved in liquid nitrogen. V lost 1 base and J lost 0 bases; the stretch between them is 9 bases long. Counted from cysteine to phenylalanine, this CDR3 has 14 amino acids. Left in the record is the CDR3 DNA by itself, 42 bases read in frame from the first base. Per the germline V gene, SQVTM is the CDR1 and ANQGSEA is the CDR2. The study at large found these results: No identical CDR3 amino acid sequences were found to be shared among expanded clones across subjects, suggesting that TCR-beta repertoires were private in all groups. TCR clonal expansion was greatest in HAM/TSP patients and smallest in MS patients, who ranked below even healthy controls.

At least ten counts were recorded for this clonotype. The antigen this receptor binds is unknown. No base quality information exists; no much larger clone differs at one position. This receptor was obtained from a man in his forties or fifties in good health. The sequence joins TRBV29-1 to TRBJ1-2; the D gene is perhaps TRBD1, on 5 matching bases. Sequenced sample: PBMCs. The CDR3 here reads CSVEGQGANYGYTF. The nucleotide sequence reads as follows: TGCAGCGTTGAAGGGCAGGGCGCTAACTATGGCTACACCTTC.